This T cell receptor beta chain was sequenced during a study of shared clonotypes between healthy human individuals. Each unsorted PBMC replicate got 300 ng genomic DNA, tens of thousands of genomes. Sequencing was performed with immunoSEQ multiplex PCR; in TCRdb, only in-frame clones are kept and a portion is missing. The sample records fewer than 550,000 clones, 60% to 80% being singletons. The CDR3 runs 18 residues. With 3 bases clipped from V and 7 bases from J, the junction kept 17 bases outside the gene matches. Germline loops: CDR1 LGHNA, CDR2 YSLEER. Sequencing used PBMCs. The receptor was isolated from a woman aged 35 to 49 in good health. Some clones in this sample may be carry-over from other donors' samples. The V gene is TRBV4-3, the J gene TRBJ2-7; 11 nucleotides agree with TRBD2. The CDR3 loop is CASSQTRYVAGGLVEQYF. The CDR3 nucleotides are TGCGCCAGCAGCCAGACTAGGTATGTAGCGGGAGGGTTGGTGGAGCAGTACTTC.